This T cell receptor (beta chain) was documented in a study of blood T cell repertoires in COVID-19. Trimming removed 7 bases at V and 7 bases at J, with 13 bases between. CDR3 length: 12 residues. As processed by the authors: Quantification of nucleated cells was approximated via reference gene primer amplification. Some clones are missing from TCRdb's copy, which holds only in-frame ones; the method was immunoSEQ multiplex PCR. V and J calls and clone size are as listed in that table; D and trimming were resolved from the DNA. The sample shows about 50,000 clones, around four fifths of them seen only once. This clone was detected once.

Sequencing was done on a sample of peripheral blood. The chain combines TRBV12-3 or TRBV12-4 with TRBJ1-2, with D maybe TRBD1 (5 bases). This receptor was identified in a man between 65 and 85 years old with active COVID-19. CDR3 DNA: TGTGCCAGCAAGAAGGGGCTGTTTGGCTACACCTTC. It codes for CASKKGLFGYTF.